Listed here are 20 T cell receptor beta chains from one sample, sequenced in a study of blood T cell repertoires in COVID-19. Measured with immunoSEQ multiplex PCR; TCRdb has only the in-frame clones, and not every one. The data show 200,000 to 300,000 clones, approximately 86% seen once. What was sequenced was PBMCs or T cells enriched from blood (not recorded which). Source of these receptors: a woman aged 40 to 49 with acute COVID-19.

J is TRBJ1-5 and V is TRBV5-3, with 9 positions matching TRBD1. TRBV5-3 is flagged as an ORF with uncertain function. V lost 4 bases, J lost 5 bases, and 19 bases stayed unmatched. The CDR3 runs to 19 residues. The CDR3 is CARSRWGTLHRGLDQPQHF. DNA of the CDR3: TGTGCCAGAAGCCGTTGGGGAACCCTGCACAGGGGGCTCGATCAGCCCCAGCATTTT.

This clone showed up just once. The chain combines TRBV28 with TRBJ1-3; maybe TRBD1 (5 bases). Germline V gene sequence: CDR1 MDHEN, CDR2 SYDVKM. This CDR3 has 14 residues. Trimming cost V 6 bases and J 4 bases, with 13 bases left between them. Here the CDR3 reads CASRSWGGGNTIYF. DNA of the CDR3: TGTGCCAGCAGATCCTGGGGGGGAGGAAACACCATATATTTT. The full variable domain, with the rest looked up from reference TRBV28 and TRBJ1-3, is DVKVTQSSRYLVKRTGEKVFLECVQDMDHENMFWYRQDPGLGLRLIYFSYDVKMKEKGDIPEGYSVSREKKERFSLILESASTNQTSMYLCASRSWGGGNTIYFGEGSWLTVV.

The CDR3 bases are TGCGCCAGCAGCCAAGCCGAAGGACTAGCCTACGAGCAGTACTTC. This gives the protein CASSQAEGLAYEQYF. The chain combines TRBV4-1 with TRBJ2-7; TRBD2 matches 7 bases. V gave up 1 base and J gave up 2 bases; unmatched junction bases: 5. CDR3 length: 15 amino acids. Germline loops: CDR1 MGHRA, CDR2 YSYEKL.

This clone appeared a single time. The sample contains more than one DNA sequence encoding this CDR3. CDR3 bases: TGTGCCAGCAGCGTAGGAGGCAGCACAGATACGCAGTATTTT. It codes for CASSVGGSTDTQYF. This chain connects TRBV9 to TRBJ2-3; D ambiguous. This CDR3 comprises 14 residues. CDR1 is SGDLS and CDR2 is YYNGEE in the germline V gene. Trimming cost V 0 bases and J 0 bases, with 5 bases left between them.

This chain connects TRBV20-1 to TRBJ2-5, with 8 nucleotides matching TRBD1. This CDR3 contains 14 residues. With V trimmed by 3 bases and J by 4 bases, 7 bases remained unmatched. The V gene's germline CDR1 is DFQATT and CDR2 SNEGSKA (reference sequence). The chain's CDR3 is CSASNNRGLETQYF. For the CDR3, the DNA is TGCAGTGCTAGTAATAACAGGGGGTTAGAGACCCAGTACTTC.

V gene TRBV9 combines with J gene TRBJ1-5, with TRBD1 matching 9 bases. The CDR3 totals 15 residues. CDR1 and CDR2 (germline): SGDLS, YYNGEE. J gave up 4 bases and V 0 bases, and 2 bases lay outside the gene matches. For the CDR3, the DNA is TGTGCCAGCAGCGTAGGCGGGACAGGGAATCAGCCCCAGCATTTT. This translates into CASSVGGTGNQPQHF.

V and J are TRBV2 and TRBJ2-3; 14 nucleotides line up with TRBD2. Germline V lookup: CDR1 SNHLY, CDR2 FYNNEI. Trimming took 1 base from V and 3 from J; bases not matched to a gene: 6. The CDR3 runs to 18 residues. Here the CDR3 DNA reads TGTGCCAGCAGTGAAGTGGGGACTAGCGGGAGTATAACAGATACGCAGTATTTT. Translating gives CASSEVGTSGSITDTQYF.

The chain joins TRBV14 to TRBJ2-7; TRBD1 matches 7 bases. With V trimmed by 4 bases and J by 0 bases, 3 bases remained unmatched. The CDR3 extends over 14 amino acids. Per the germline V gene, CDR1 is SGHDN and CDR2 is FVKESK. The CDR3 spells CASSPGQISYEQYF. DNA for the CDR3: TGTGCCAGCAGCCCGGGACAGATCTCCTACGAGCAGTACTTC.

Turning to this clone: The sample has other DNA sequences that encode this CDR3 too. This rearrangement joins TRBV7-9 to TRBJ2-1, with a possible D match to TRBD2 (5 bases). Trimming stripped 4 bases from V and 5 bases from J, with 12 bases between. CDR3 length: 14 amino acids. Germline CDR1 is SEHNR and CDR2 is FQNEAQ (reference sequence). The CDR3 nucleotides read TGTGCCAGCAGCTATGGAGGACCCCACAATGAGCAGTTCTTC. Translated: CASSYGGPHNEQFF. Together with reference TRBV7-9 and TRBJ2-1, the CDR3 gives the full variable domain: DTGVSQNPRHKITKRGQNVTFRCDPISEHNRLYWYRQTLGQGPEFLTYFQNEAQLEKSRLLSDRFSAERPKGSFSTLEIQRTEQGDSAMYLCASSYGGPHNEQFFGPGTRLTVL.

The chain carries TRBV2 and TRBJ1-6; 7 nucleotides line up with TRBD1. Trimming at V came to 5 bases and at J to 4 bases, leaving 11 bases not matched to a gene. Germline assignment: CDR1 SNHLY and CDR2 FYNNEI. This CDR3 is built from 17 residues. The CDR3 region has the DNA TGTGCCAGCAGTACTGACAGGGACAGACATTATAATTCACCCCTCCACTTT. This translates into CASSTDRDRHYNSPLHF.

The V gene is TRBV1, the J gene TRBJ2-2; the D call TRBD2 from the table was never checked on the DNA. TRBV1 is a pseudogene. The CDR3 has 16 residues. The CDR3 DNA follows: TGCACCAGCAGCCCTAATAGCGGGAGCTTGGACGGGGAGCTGTTTTTT. Translated: CTSSPNSGSLDGELFF.

The J gene is TRBJ2-6, the V gene TRBV27; D unresolved. Trimming cost V 1 base and J 0 bases, with 4 bases left between them. The V gene's germline CDR1 is MNHEY and CDR2 SMNVEV (reference sequence). This CDR3 region has 15 residues. CDR3 protein: CASSLFYSGANVLTF. The CDR3 nucleotides read TGTGCCAGCAGTTTATTTTACTCTGGGGCCAACGTCCTGACTTTC.

The CDR3 DNA reads TGTGCCAGCAGTTTGGGACAGGGGTACGGGGAGCTGTTTTTT. Its translation is CASSLGQGYGELFF. The genes are TRBV2 and TRBJ2-2, with 10 bases that match TRBD1. Germline V gene sequence: CDR1 SNHLY, CDR2 FYNNEI. V lost 5 bases and J lost 7; bases outside the gene matches: 4. This CDR3 contains 14 residues. Complete variable domain (other parts from reference TRBV2 and TRBJ2-2): EPEVTQTPSHQVTQMGQEVILRCVPISNHLYFYWYRQILGQKVEFLVSFYNNEISEKSEIFDDQFSVERPDGSNFTLKIRSTKLEDSAMYFCASSLGQGYGELFFGEGSRLTVL.

V and J are TRBV18 and TRBJ2-1; TRBD1 matches 9 bases. The CDR3 totals 15 residues. V dropped 3 bases and J dropped 4; count of bases not matched to a gene: 4. The germline V gene has CDR1 KGHSH and CDR2 LQKENI. The CDR3 DNA is TGTGCCAGCTCACCGACGACAGGGGGTTACAATGAGCAGTTCTTC. Its translation is CASSPTTGGYNEQFF. The whole variable domain, remainder taken from reference TRBV18 and TRBJ2-1, is NAGVMQNPRHLVRRRGQEARLRCSPMKGHSHVYWYRQLPEEGLKFMVYLQKENIIDESGMPKERFSAEFPKEGPSILRIQQVVRGDSAAYFCASSPTTGGYNEQFFGPGTRLTVL.

This clone turned up a few times. CDR3 sequence (DNA): TGTGCCAGCAGCTTGGGGCGGGATCTAGAGACCCAGTACTTC. It yields the protein CASSLGRDLETQYF. The chain uses TRBV13 and TRBJ2-5, with D possibly matching TRBD2 (6 bases). There are 14 residues in the CDR3. Trimming removed 3 bases from V and 4 bases from J, with 12 bases in between. The V gene's germline CDR1 is PRHDT and CDR2 FYEKMQ (reference sequence).

The DNA of the CDR3 is TGCGCCAGCAGCTTAACTAGCGGGAGGGCCGGGCCCTACAATGAGCAGTTCTTC. Its translation is CASSLTSGRAGPYNEQFF. The chain joins TRBV5-1 to TRBJ2-1; 13 bases are a match to TRBD2. Losses at the gene ends were 2 bases for V and 2 bases for J; bases not matched to a gene: 7. The CDR3 is 18 residues long. The V gene's germline CDR1 is SGHRS and CDR2 YFSETQ. The variable domain in full, completed from reference TRBV5-1 and TRBJ2-1, reads KAGVTQTPRYLIKTRGQQVTLSCSPISGHRSVSWYQQTPGQGLQFLFEYFSETQRNKGNFPGRFSGRQFSNSRSEMNVSTLELGDSALYLCASSLTSGRAGPYNEQFFGPGTRLTVL.

This chain links TRBV9 with TRBJ2-5, with D maybe TRBD1 (6 bases). V was cut by 2 bases and J by 1 base, with 9 bases left in between. The V gene's germline CDR1 is SGDLS and CDR2 YYNGEE. The length of the CDR3 is 14 residues. CDR3 nucleotide sequence: TGTGCCAGCAGCGTCGGGACAACCCAAGAGACCCAGTACTTC. As protein: CASSVGTTQETQYF.

The J gene is TRBJ1-5, the V gene TRBV6-5; D not certain. The CDR3 has 13 amino acids. Per germline, CDR1 MNHEY and CDR2 SVGAGI. The germline V and J ends were trimmed by 7 bases and 1 base, with 8 bases remaining between them. Here the CDR3 DNA reads TGTGCCAGCACCCGAGAGAGCAATCAGCCCCAGCATTTT. This gives the protein CASTRESNQPQHF.

J is TRBJ1-1 and V is TRBV10-1; possible D gene TRBD1, 6 bases. The germline V gene encodes CDR1 WNHNN and CDR2 SYGVQD (reference sequence). Trimming left V 2 bases short and J 7 bases short, with 11 bases between. The CDR3 sequence is 13 residues long. CDR3 DNA sequence: TGCGCCAGCAGTGAGGGAGGACAGCTTGAAGCTTTCTTT. Translated: CASSEGGQLEAFF.

CDR3 sequence (DNA): TGTGCCAGCAGCGTGGTGGTAGCGTCGAATGAGCAGTTCTTC. Translating gives CASSVVVASNEQFF. The V call is TRBV9, the J call TRBJ2-1; TRBD2 might be the D (5 bases). Looked up from germline, CDR1 is SGDLS and CDR2 is YYNGEE. CDR3 length: 14 amino acids. Trimming cost V 2 bases and J 7 bases, with 13 bases left between them.